This T cell receptor (beta chain) was retrieved from a study of blood T cell repertoires in COVID-19. Study context: The cDNA or gDNA used as material had been derived from T cells, B-cell-depleted T cells, or PBMCs.

Categorization into cohorts depended on clinical history that participants reported. In Cohort 3, a recovered donor had either two negative PCRs, clearance, or symptom resolution. The CDR3 runs to 14 residues. Germline V gene lookup returns CDR1 WSHSY and CDR2 SAAADI. With V trimmed by 7 bases and J by 0 bases, 4 bases remained unmatched. Only in-frame clones appear in the TCRdb table, and some are missing; sequencing was by immunoSEQ multiplex PCR. The sample shows roughly 230,000 clones, roughly 84% of them seen only once. This TCR was sampled from a man aged 45-60 years who had recovered from COVID-19. Material: PBMCs or T cells enriched from blood (not recorded which). This chain joins TRBV10-2 and TRBJ2-7, with 9 bases that match TRBD2. CDR3 amino acids: CASTGTSNSYEQYF. The CDR3 DNA follows: TGCGCCAGCACCGGGACTAGCAACTCCTACGAGCAGTACTTC.